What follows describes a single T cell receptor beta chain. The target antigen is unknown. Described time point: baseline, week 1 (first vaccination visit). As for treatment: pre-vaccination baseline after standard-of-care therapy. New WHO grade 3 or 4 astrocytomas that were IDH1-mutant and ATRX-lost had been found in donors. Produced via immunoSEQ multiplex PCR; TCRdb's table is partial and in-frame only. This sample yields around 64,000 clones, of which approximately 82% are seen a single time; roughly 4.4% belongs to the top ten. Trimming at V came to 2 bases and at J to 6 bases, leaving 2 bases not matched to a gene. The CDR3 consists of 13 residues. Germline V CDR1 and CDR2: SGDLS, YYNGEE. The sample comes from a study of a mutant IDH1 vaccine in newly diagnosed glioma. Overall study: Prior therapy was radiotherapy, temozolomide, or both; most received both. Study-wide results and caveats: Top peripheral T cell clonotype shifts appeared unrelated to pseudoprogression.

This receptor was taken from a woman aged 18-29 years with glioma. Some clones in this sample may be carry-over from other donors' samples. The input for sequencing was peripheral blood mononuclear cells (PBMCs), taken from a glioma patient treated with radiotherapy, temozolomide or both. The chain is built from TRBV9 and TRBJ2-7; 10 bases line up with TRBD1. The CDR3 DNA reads TGTGCCAGCAGCGTGGACAGGGGGTTCGAGCAGTACTTC. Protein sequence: CASSVDRGFEQYF.